This entry features one T cell receptor (beta chain) sequence. Its target is not known. This sample was taken from a study of cytomegalovirus exposure and HLA in healthy donors. At the level of the study: Earlier findings included 117 million unique TCR beta sequences obtained from 150 million to 200 million T cells. Points from the study as a whole: In terms of immune exposure information, only CMV serostatus was available. TCR beta V- and J-gene trimming was later associated with a missense DCLRE1C variant.

The PCR was carried out with 60 Vbeta primers and 13 Jbeta primers. Method: immunoSEQ multiplex PCR; TCRdb's copy keeps in-frame clones and lacks some. The profile shows hundreds of thousands of clones, around 76% of them singletons. The clonotype originates from a man between 40 and 49 years old in good health and CMV-seropositive. Sequencing was carried out using PBMCs.

The CDR3 sequence: CASSVGAGGTYNEQFF. CDR3 nucleotides: TGTGCCAGCAGCGTAGGAGCGGGAGGAACCTACAATGAGCAGTTCTTC. J is TRBJ2-1 and V is TRBV9, with 9 bases fitting TRBD2. The CDR3 has 16 amino acids. Germline values: CDR1 SGDLS, CDR2 YYNGEE. V trimming: 0 bases; J trimming: 2 bases; junction bases outside the gene matches: 3.